This T cell receptor beta chain was recorded in a study of cytomegalovirus exposure and HLA in healthy donors. There are 13 residues in the CDR3. Germline-derived CDR1 and CDR2 are SEHNR and FQNEAQ (reference sequence). V lost 5 bases, J lost 8 bases, and 12 bases lay in between. The PCR employed 60 Vbeta primers together with 13 Jbeta primers. Sequencing used immunoSEQ multiplex PCR; TCRdb keeps in-frame clones, though not all of them. This sample has 65,000 to 90,000 clones, with 78% found just once. The origin of this receptor is a woman between 35 and 50 years old in good health and CMV-seropositive. The source material was PBMCs. The rearrangement uses TRBV7-9 and TRBJ1-4; no definite D call. The CDR3 sequence is CASSTSGEEKLFF. The CDR3 region has the DNA TGTGCCAGCAGCACCTCGGGAGAGGAAAAACTGTTTTTT.